This T cell receptor (beta chain) derives from a study of blood T cell repertoires in COVID-19. Study details: Sources were T cells, B-cell-depleted T cells, or PBMCs; the material itself was cDNA or gDNA.

With V trimmed by 1 base and J by 1 base, 8 bases remained unmatched. Germline V gene data show CDR1 as SEHNR and CDR2 as FQNEAQ (reference sequence). The CDR3 is 17 residues long. Original data processing: Amplified reference gene primers provided the basis for estimating nucleated cell counts. Assay used: immunoSEQ multiplex PCR; TCRdb lists only in-frame clones, some missing. D and trimming were read from the DNA, whereas the V and J calls and clone size are those reported in that table. The table has about 160,000 clones, roughly 90% seen once. Material for sequencing was peripheral blood. The chain joins TRBV7-9 to TRBJ2-5; the match to TRBD2 covers 8 bases. This clonotype was obtained from a man aged 30-40 years with COVID-19, enrolled during active disease. CDR3 in amino acids: CASSLGAGGRLQETQYF. CDR3 in DNA: TGTGCCAGCAGCTTAGGGGCTGGCGGGAGGCTCCAAGAGACCCAGTACTTC.